This TCR beta chain emerged from a study of a mutant IDH1 vaccine in newly diagnosed glioma (dated by TCRdb to the early 2020s). At the level of the whole study: Of the roughly 34 treated patients, approximately 60% were male and around 38% were female, and a mean age of 40.4 years was recorded. Peripheral blood samples were drawn at six visits, namely V03 (baseline), V05, V07, V10, V12 and V13. Before enrollment, patients had received standard therapy of radiotherapy alone, temozolomide alone, or radiochemotherapy with temozolomide; most received the combination. For exploratory analyses, longitudinal TCRB deep sequencing was carried out in roughly 23 treated patients wherever samples were available.

The sample's time point label, in plain terms: baseline, week 1 (first vaccination visit). What this sample's treatment or condition label stands for: pre-vaccination baseline after standard-of-care therapy. The donors had newly diagnosed IDH1-mutant astrocytomas of WHO grade 3 or 4 that showed loss of nuclear ATRX. The samples were drawn from NOA16, a multicentre, single-arm, open-label phase I trial in Germany that tested a mutant IDH1 peptide vaccine in humans for the first time. Blood drawn at visit V03 was used as the baseline sample for immunogenicity testing. Genomic DNA for TCRB sequencing was extracted from EDTA blood using the DNeasy Blood and Tissue Kit. Preparation of the library involved the immunoSEQ multiplex PCR assay. The hsTCRB Kit was used according to the manufacturer's protocol to amplify rearranged TCR beta chain sequences. Sequencing of TCRB libraries was carried out on an Illumina MiSeq. In the original analysis: The proprietary platform of the kit vendor was used for demultiplexing, trimming and gene mapping. TCRdb holds this immuneACCESS table with in-frame rearrangements only. Some clones are missing; in checked studies, unresolved V genes explain under half, and the rest has no known cause. V, J and clone size are those of that table, while D and trimming were read from the DNA. This sample holds roughly 34,000 clones; over 60% were observed only once. The top ten constitute roughly 9% of the sample.

V and J are truncated by 4 bases and 0 bases respectively, leaving an intervening sequence of 13 bases. The CDR3 holds 15 amino acids from the cysteine to the phenylalanine. The retained sequence is limited to the CDR3, 45 bases, with the frame set at the first base. CDR1 LGHNA and CDR2 YSLEER are derived from the germline V gene. Summary of the overall study and its limitations: Across multiple MHC alleles, vaccine-induced immune responses were seen in around 93% of patients. The authors noted that analyses of patient blood samples could not be reproduced because of sample limitations. Selection of PBMC samples for TCRB deep sequencing was based on availability. Pseudoprogression appeared unrelated to alterations in the top peripheral T cell clonotypes detected by TCRB sequencing.

For this clone: What this receptor recognizes is not known. Base qualities are missing; no much larger clone stands one base away.

The sequence was obtained from a man in his fifties or sixties with glioma. Some clones in this sample may be carry-over from other donors' samples. Here the sequenced sample was peripheral blood mononuclear cells (PBMCs), taken from a glioma patient treated with radiotherapy, temozolomide or both. This sequence uses TRBV4-3 and TRBJ2-7; a tentative D call is TRBD1 (6 bases match). The nucleotide sequence reads TGCGCCAGCAGCCGGTCTTCAGGGGCCTCCTACGAGCAGTACTTC. It is translated as CASSRSSGASYEQYF.